These T cell receptor beta chains were read from a single sample in a study of blood T cell repertoires in COVID-19. Libraries were prepared by immunoSEQ multiplex PCR; TCRdb keeps only in-frame clonotypes and omits some of them. The sample shows around 400,000 clones, roughly 88% of them seen only once. The sequenced sample consisted of PBMCs or T cells enriched from blood (not recorded which). All receptors come from a woman aged 18-30 years who had been exposed to COVID-19. Each CDR3 is given with its conserved first and last residue. The D gene is left open where the match is weak. Clone size is stated in some rows and not others, as once, few, many or a class when expanded.

clone_size	v_call	d_call	j_call	cdr3_nt	cdr3_aa
NA	TRBV19	NA	TRBJ2-7	TGTGCCAGTAGTATCGGGGGAGCGGCCTACTACGAGCAGTACTTC	CASSIGGAAYYEQYF
once	TRBV28	NA	TRBJ1-1	TGTGCCAGCTGGGGACACCCGAACACTGAAGCTTTCTTT	CASWGHPNTEAFF
once	TRBV28	TRBD1	TRBJ1-6	TGTGCCAGCGGCCTGGGACAGGGGAGTTCACCCCTCCACTTT	CASGLGQGSSPLHF
NA	TRBV23-1	NA	TRBJ2-1	TGCGCCAGCAGTCAATTCCGGGGGTCCTACAATGAGCAGTTCTTC	CASSQFRGSYNEQFF
NA	TRBV5-6	NA	TRBJ1-2	TGTGCCAGCAGCTTATTATTTTATGGCTACACCTTC	CASSLLFYGYTF
few	TRBV2	NA	TRBJ1-2	TGTGCCAGCAGTGATAACAATGGCTACACCTTC	CASSDNNGYTF
NA	TRBV5-1	TRBD1	TRBJ2-7	TGCGCCAGCAGCTTGCCACAGGGGTCCTACGAGCAGTACTTC	CASSLPQGSYEQYF
NA	TRBV6-1	TRBD2	TRBJ2-1	TGTGCCAGCAGTGCCAGGGGACTAGCGGACCCCAATGAGCAGTTCTTC	CASSARGLADPNEQFF
NA	TRBV12-2	NA	TRBJ1-6	TGTGCAAGTCGCTTAAATTCGCAACCCAGGGTAACATTGTGGGGACAGGGTCCTAATTCACCCCTCCACTTT	CASRLNSQPRVTLWGQGPNSPLHF
NA	TRBV5-6	NA	TRBJ1-5	TGTGCCAGCAGCTTTAGCCCGGATCAGCCCCAGCATTTT	CASSFSPDQPQHF
NA	TRBV7-2	NA	TRBJ2-1	TGTGCCAGCAGCTCAAACTCTGCTCCCTACAATGAGCAGTTCTTC	CASSSNSAPYNEQFF
NA	TRBV29-1	NA	TRBJ2-5	TGCAGCGTACGACAGTCCCAAGAGACCCAGTACTTC	CSVRQSQETQYF